This TCR beta chain was sequenced for a study of shared clonotypes between healthy human individuals. Study findings and constraints: Incompleteness in sorted-subset sequencing, despite large depth, was shown by rarefaction. Between four donors, naive CD4 clonotypes were shared at a level of about 5%.

As for this clone: Its antigen is as yet unknown.

The assay was run at deep level. In the sorted-subset replicate PCRs, approximately 200 ng DNA, roughly 29,000 T cell genomes, was used. Repertoires were generated with immunoSEQ multiplex PCR, while TCRdb's copy carries only in-frame clones and drops some. This sample has over 800,000 clones; over 90% occur once, and the top ten carry 20% to 30%. CD45RO-negative, CCR7-selected cells formed the naive CD8 fraction, which excluded terminally differentiated effector memory CD45RA+ cells. V shed 1 base, J shed 5 bases, and the junction held 10 bases outside the gene matches. Germline V lookup: CDR1 SGHKS, CDR2 YYEKEE (reference sequence). This CDR3 spans 17 amino acids.

Sequencing was performed on naive CD8+ T cells sorted from blood. This clonotype was obtained from a man aged 25-45 years in good health. The chain uses TRBV5-5 and TRBJ2-3, with 10 nucleotides matching TRBD2. CDR3 bases: TGTGCCAGCAGCTTGTCCCCATCTAGCGGGAGCGTAGATACGCAGTATTTT. Residues: CASSLSPSSGSVDTQYF.